This TCR beta chain was documented in a study of blood T cell repertoires in COVID-19. The overall study: The United States, Italy and Spain supplied acute and convalescent COVID-19 samples. T cells, B-cell-depleted T cells, or PBMCs supplied cDNA or gDNA.

Source study methods: Reference gene primer amplification yielded estimated nucleated cell counts. Measured with immunoSEQ multiplex PCR; TCRdb has only the in-frame clones, and not every one. For V, J and clone size, that table is used; D and trimming come from the DNA. The sample carries 160,000 or so clones, around 81% recorded once. Germline CDR1 MNHNS, CDR2 SASEGT. This CDR3 has 18 residues. The V gene end was trimmed by 2 bases and the J gene end by 6 bases; junction bases not matched to a gene: 13. Sequencing was performed on peripheral blood. The receptor's source is a man in his 60s with active or convalescent COVID-19. The rearrangement links TRBV6-1 to TRBJ1-6, with 7 nucleotides matching TRBD1. The CDR3 DNA is TGTGCCAGCAGTGAAAGGGACAGACCAGTCAGTAGTAATTCACCCCTCCACTTT. Encoded protein: CASSERDRPVSSNSPLHF.